A selection of T cell receptor beta chains follows, all from one sample in a study of T cell responses to AZD1222 COVID-19 vaccine. Method: immunoSEQ multiplex PCR; TCRdb's copy keeps in-frame clones and lacks some. The data show about 150,000 clones, about nine tenths seen once. Sample: peripheral blood, taken on day 0 of AZD1222 vaccination. The receptors derive from an adult in good health. The CDR3 runs from the conserved cysteine through the conserved F or W. Fields, in order: V gene, clone size, J gene, D gene, CDR3 DNA, CDR3 protein. The D gene is left open where the match is weak. The listing skips clone size in some rows; elsewhere it reads once, few, many or a size class.

TRBV6-5	NA	TRBJ1-1	TRBD1	TGTGCCAGCAGTTCGTCCGGGACAGCAAACACTGAAGCTTTCTTT	CASSSSGTANTEAFF
TRBV5-6	NA	TRBJ1-1	NA	TGTGCCAGCAGCTGGGGGTCCGGGGCTGAAGCTTTCTTT	CASSWGSGAEAFF
TRBV4-1	NA	TRBJ1-6	NA	TGCGCCAGCAGCCAACAAGGCCCAGGGGAGGGTTCACCCCTCCACTTT	CASSQQGPGEGSPLHF
TRBV2	NA	TRBJ2-5	NA	TGTGCCAGCAGTCAGAGCCACAGGACGGAGACCCAGTACTTC	CASSQSHRTETQYF
TRBV7-9	once	TRBJ1-1	NA	TGTGCCAGCAGCTATGTAGGGAGTCACACTGAAGCTTTCTTT	CASSYVGSHTEAFF
TRBV5-1	once	TRBJ2-7	NA	TGCGCCAGCAGCGCGGGGTACGAGCAGTACTTC	CASSAGYEQYF
TRBV19	NA	TRBJ1-1	NA	TGTGCCAGTACCAGGACAGTGAACACTGAAGCTTTCTTT	CASTRTVNTEAFF
TRBV19	few	TRBJ2-7	TRBD1	TGTGCCAGTTCCATCCGACAGGGTTCCTACGAGCAGTACTTC	CASSIRQGSYEQYF
TRBV7-2	NA	TRBJ1-3	NA	TGTGCCAGCAGCTTAGTGGCCGGGATCGGAAACACCATATATTTT	CASSLVAGIGNTIYF
TRBV3-1/TRBV3-2	once	TRBJ2-5	NA	TGTGCCAGCAGCCGTACTTACGGGCCTCAAGAGACCCAGTACTTC	CASSRTYGPQETQYF
TRBV7-2	NA	TRBJ1-3	NA	TGTGCCAGCAGCTCAGAGATTAGCTCTGGAAACACCATATATTTT	CASSSEISSGNTIYF
TRBV7-8	NA	TRBJ1-5	NA	TGTGCCAGCAGCCCCCCCGGGGCAGTAAACAATCAGCCCCAGCATTTT	CASSPPGAVNNQPQHF
TRBV28	NA	TRBJ1-6	NA	TGTGCCAGCAGTTTAAGGCAGCTTAATTCACCCCTCCACTTT	CASSLRQLNSPLHF
TRBV4-1	NA	TRBJ1-1	NA	TGCGCCAGCAGCCAAGGGCAGTGGGACTTGAACACTGAAGCTTTCTTT	CASSQGQWDLNTEAFF
TRBV2	NA	TRBJ1-5	NA	TGTGCCAGCAGTGAAACCGGGACTTCAGTCCAGCCCCAGCATTTT	CASSETGTSVQPQHF
TRBV6-5	NA	TRBJ1-6	NA	TGTGCCAGCAGTTGGGGGACCCAGGGTGATTCACCCCTCCACTTT	CASSWGTQGDSPLHF
TRBV27	NA	TRBJ1-5	NA	TGTGCCAGCGGAGGTGAATGGCCCCAGCATTTT	CASGGEWPQHF
TRBV15	NA	TRBJ2-4	TRBD2	TGTGCCACCAGCAAAGTACCGGGACTAGCGGGGGTGGCCAAAAACATTCAGTACTTC	CATSKVPGLAGVAKNIQYF
TRBV10-3	NA	TRBJ1-2	NA	TGTGCCATCAGGCAGGGTAACTATGGCTACACCTTC	CAIRQGNYGYTF
TRBV27	NA	TRBJ1-1	TRBD1	TGTGCCAGCAGTTCACCGGGACAGGGGGCCACTGAAGCTTTCTTT	CASSSPGQGATEAFF
TRBV7-3	NA	TRBJ1-1	NA	TGTGCCAGCAGCTTAACCCTGAACACTGAAGCTTTCTTT	CASSLTLNTEAFF
TRBV4-1	NA	TRBJ1-5	NA	TGCGCCAGCAGCCAGGAAATAGGGGGAAATCAGCCCCAGCATTTT	CASSQEIGGNQPQHF
TRBV10-3	NA	TRBJ2-7	TRBD2	TGTGCCATCAGTGAGTTTACTAGCGAAGGCGAGCAGTACTTC	CAISEFTSEGEQYF
TRBV28	NA	TRBJ1-6	NA	TGTGCCAGCAATGAGATAGGTCGGAGTTCCTATAATTCACCCCTCCACTTT	CASNEIGRSSYNSPLHF
TRBV15	NA	TRBJ2-2	NA	TGTGCCACCAGCCCCAGGGGAGACACCGGGGAGCTGTTTTTT	CATSPRGDTGELFF
TRBV4-3	once	TRBJ1-6	NA	TGCGCCAGCAGCCAAGGGGGGACTCTCCCAAATTCACCCCTCCACTTT	CASSQGGTLPNSPLHF
TRBV27	NA	TRBJ2-7	NA	TGTGCCAGCAGTCTATACCCAAGCGGCGCCTACGAGCAGTACTTC	CASSLYPSGAYEQYF